Each of the 24 T cell receptor beta chains below was sequenced from the same sample in a study of blood T cell repertoires in COVID-19. Assay used: immunoSEQ multiplex PCR; TCRdb lists only in-frame clones, some missing. The sample holds over 120,000 clones, 70% to 85% seen once. Sequenced input: peripheral blood. These receptors all come from a man in his 60s with active or convalescent COVID-19.

This chain joins TRBV9 and TRBJ2-1; TRBD2 matches at 10 bases. The ends lost 1 base at V and 5 bases at J; junction bases unmatched: 6. The length of the CDR3 is 16 residues. Germline V gene lookup returns CDR1 SGDLS and CDR2 YYNGEE. The CDR3 DNA is TGTGCCAGCAGCGTAAGAGGACTAGCGGATAACAATGAGCAGTTCTTC. Translation gives CASSVRGLADNNEQFF.

Of note for this clone: Since no conserved phenylalanine or tryptophan closes the CDR3, a read error is the likely cause. V usage is TRBV30 and J usage is TRBJ1-5; 8 bases line up with TRBD1. J was trimmed by 7 bases and V by 5 bases; bases with no gene match: 4. The CDR3 contains 12 residues. The germline gives CDR1 GTSNPN, CDR2 SVGIG (reference sequence). The CDR3 sequence: CAWGTGGQPQHS. The CDR3 nucleotides read TGTGCCTGGGGAACAGGGGGACAGCCCCAGCATTCT.

The J gene is TRBJ2-7, the V gene TRBV19; D may be TRBD1 (6 bases). V was shortened by 6 bases and J by 5 bases, with 20 bases between the two germline ends. This CDR3 spans 15 amino acids. The V gene's germline CDR1 is LNHDA and CDR2 SQIVND (reference sequence). The CDR3 DNA reads as TGTGCCAGTAGCCTCACCGCCGGTCAGGGGAACGAGCAGTACGTC. Translated, it gives CASSLTAGQGNEQYV.

The CDR3 region has the DNA TGCGCCAGCAGCCTAAGTGCGTCGGGGGAAAAACTGTTTTTT. Its translation: CASSLSASGEKLFF. The genes are TRBV4-3 and TRBJ1-4; the D is unclear. The CDR3 is 14 residues long. V was clipped by 4 bases and J by 8 bases, with 14 bases between them. The germline V gene encodes CDR1 LGHNA and CDR2 YSLEER.

This clone was observed once. The CDR3 protein is CASRPRQGFSYEQYF. The CDR3, as DNA: TGTGCCAGCAGACCCCGACAGGGGTTCTCCTACGAGCAGTACTTC. V and J are TRBV16 and TRBJ2-7, with 8 bases fitting TRBD1. V lost 6 bases, J lost 0 bases, and 7 bases stayed unmatched. The CDR3 extends over 15 amino acids. Germline V gene sequence: CDR1 KGHSY, CDR2 FQNENV.

CDR3 in amino acids: CASGLRFWADSNQPQHF. The CDR3, as DNA: TGTGCTAGTGGTTTAAGGTTCTGGGCCGATAGCAATCAGCCCCAGCATTTT. The J gene is TRBJ1-5, the V gene TRBV12-5; D gene ambiguous. V was pared by 3 bases and J by 0 bases, with 15 bases between. CDR1 is LGHNT and CDR2 is FRNRAP in the germline V gene. The CDR3 runs 17 residues. The entire variable domain, with the rest obtained from reference TRBV12-5 and TRBJ1-5, is as follows: DARVTQTPRHKVTEMGQEVTMRCQPILGHNTVFWYRQTMMQGLELLAYFRNRAPLDDSGMPKDRFSAEMPDATLATLKIQPSEPRDSAVYFCASGLRFWADSNQPQHFGDGTRLSIL.

J is TRBJ1-1 and V is TRBV11-3; D possibly corresponds to TRBD1 (5 bases). V gave up 4 bases and J gave up 3 bases, with 9 bases separating them. The CDR3 contains 13 residues. Germline V gene sequence: CDR1 SGHNT, CDR2 YENEEA. CDR3 coding DNA: TGTGCCAGCAGCTCTGACAGAGACACTGAAGCTTTCTTT. Translating it yields CASSSDRDTEAFF.

The chain uses TRBV7-2 and TRBJ2-2; D unresolved. Trimming took 2 bases from V and 1 from J, leaving 11 bases between them. Germline CDR1 and CDR2: SGHTA and FQGNSA. This CDR3 region has 16 residues. CDR3 DNA: TGTGCCAGCAGCTTATCCTCCAGTGTGAACACCGGGGAGCTGTTTTTT. Residues: CASSLSSSVNTGELFF.

The chain's CDR3 is CASSLDNSLNTQYF. The CDR3 DNA follows: TGTGCCAGCAGCTTAGACAACAGCTTAAATACGCAGTATTTT. This chain uses TRBV7-9 with TRBJ2-3; D not certain. Germline CDR1 reads SEHNR; CDR2 reads FQNEAQ (reference sequence). Deletions cut 1 base from V and 7 bases from J, with 12 bases between. The CDR3 consists of 14 residues.

V gene TRBV18 combines with J gene TRBJ1-6; maybe TRBD1 (6 bases). In germline, CDR1 is KGHSH, CDR2 LQKENI. The V end lost 6 bases, the J end lost 9 bases, and 18 bases lay between the germline ends. This CDR3 comprises 15 residues. Written as DNA, the CDR3 is TGTGCCAGCTCCCCCAACGGGGGGGCCAGTTCACCCCTCCACTTT. Its translation is CASSPNGGASSPLHF.

The J gene is TRBJ1-6, the V gene TRBV2, with 12 bases fitting TRBD1. V dropped 6 bases and J dropped 7; count of bases not matched to a gene: 4. The germline V gene has CDR1 SNHLY and CDR2 FYNNEI. CDR3 length: 15 residues. CDR3 nucleotides: TGTGCCAGCAGGGCCGGGACAGGGGGCAATTCACCCCTCCACTTT. It specifies CASRAGTGGNSPLHF.

CDR3 nucleotide sequence: TGTGCCAGCAGCTTTGGACAGGGCACCACTGAAGCTTTCTTT. Translated: CASSFGQGTTEAFF. This chain connects TRBV7-2 to TRBJ1-1; 8 positions match TRBD1. Trimming took 3 bases from V and 4 from J; bases not matched to a gene: 4. Germline CDR1 and CDR2: SGHTA and FQGNSA. The CDR3 sequence is 14 residues long.

The chain uses TRBV25-1 and TRBJ2-5; TRBD2 matches at 9 bases. CDR3 length: 15 amino acids. The germline CDR1 and CDR2 sequences are MGHDK and SYGVNS. V shed 3 bases and J 4 bases; nucleotides not matched to a gene: 6. The CDR3 spells CASSDVLAGTETQYF. In nucleotides, the CDR3 is TGTGCCAGCAGTGATGTGCTAGCGGGGACAGAGACCCAGTACTTC.

J is TRBJ2-3 and V is TRBV5-4; 7 bases match TRBD2. V gave up 4 bases and J gave up 4 bases; unmatched junction bases: 6. The CDR3 is 14 amino acids. From germline, CDR1 is SGHNT and CDR2 YYREEE (reference sequence). The CDR3 spells CASSHWTRPDTQYF. The CDR3 coding sequence is TGTGCCAGCAGCCACTGGACTAGACCAGATACGCAGTATTTT. Based on the CDR3 plus reference TRBV5-4 and TRBJ2-3, the full variable domain is ETGVTQSPTHLIKTRGQQVTLRCSSQSGHNTVSWYQQALGQGPQFIFQYYREEENGRGNFPPRFSGLQFPNYSSELNVNALELDDSALYLCASSHWTRPDTQYFGPGTRLTVL.

The chain couples TRBV19 to TRBJ1-1, with D tentatively TRBD1 (5 bases). The V end was cut by 7 bases, the J end by 3 bases, with 12 bases between. The CDR3 contains 13 residues. The germline gives CDR1 LNHDA, CDR2 SQIVND (reference sequence). DNA for the CDR3: TGTGCCAGTAAGCACCCGGGGGACACTGAAGCTTTCTTT. Its protein is CASKHPGDTEAFF.

V usage is TRBV4-1 and J usage is TRBJ1-2; D gene unclear. V gave up 1 base and J gave up 4 bases, with 16 bases separating them. The CDR3 is 16 amino acids. Germline V gives CDR1 MGHRA, CDR2 YSYEKL. CDR3 in amino acids: CASSQVVADAGYGYTF. The DNA for the CDR3 is TGCGCCAGCAGCCAAGTAGTGGCGGACGCGGGCTATGGCTACACCTTC.

The CDR3 region is CASSKDIFPGTSAGELFF. Here the CDR3 DNA reads TGTGCCAGTAGTAAGGACATATTCCCCGGGACTAGCGCCGGGGAGCTGTTTTTT. The chain recombines TRBV19 with TRBJ2-2; 10 bases fit TRBD2. J gave up 6 bases and V 4 bases, and 14 bases lay outside the gene matches. Per germline, CDR1 LNHDA and CDR2 SQIVND (reference sequence). This CDR3 has 18 residues.

The V gene is TRBV29-1, the J gene TRBJ2-5; unclear D gene. The germline CDR1 and CDR2 sequences are SQVTM and ANQGSEA. V was shortened by 5 bases and J by 5 bases, with 6 bases between the two germline ends. CDR3 size: 10 residues. The CDR3 reads CSVSLETQYF. CDR3 nucleotides: TGCAGCGTTTCCCTGGAGACCCAGTACTTC.

This chain links TRBV18 with TRBJ1-2; 7 nucleotides align to TRBD1. The junction had 2 bases not matched to a gene; V was cut back by 6 bases and J by 1 base. From germline, CDR1 is KGHSH and CDR2 LQKENI. The CDR3 sequence is 13 residues long. CDR3 in amino acids: CASSRDSNYGYTF. CDR3 DNA: TGTGCCAGCTCGCGGGACAGTAACTATGGCTACACCTTC.

This clone was detected only once. V is TRBV5-6 and J is TRBJ2-7, with 7 nucleotides matching TRBD2. Germline trimming cut 0 bases from V and 6 bases from J; bases unmatched to any gene: 9. This CDR3 is 15 amino acids long. The V gene's germline CDR1 is SGHDT and CDR2 YYEEEE. As DNA, the CDR3 is TGTGCCAGCAGCTTGGTCGTGGGAGGGAGTGGCGAGCAGTACGTC. Protein sequence: CASSLVVGGSGEQYV.

The rearrangement joins TRBV11-3 to TRBJ1-2; 7 positions match TRBD1. V was clipped by 1 base and J by 4 bases; unmatched bases: 12. In germline, CDR1 is SGHNT, CDR2 YENEEA. The CDR3 has 17 residues. The CDR3, as DNA: TGTGCCAGCAGCTTAGGGGACCGACAGGGAGGTCCCTATGGCTACACCTTC. Protein sequence: CASSLGDRQGGPYGYTF.

The CDR3 loop reads CSASQETGSMVQPQHF. The CDR3 nucleotides read TGCAGTGCTAGTCAGGAGACAGGGAGCATGGTTCAGCCCCAGCATTTT. V is TRBV20-1 and J is TRBJ1-5, with 7 bases fitting TRBD1. This CDR3 is 16 amino acids long. V lost 3 bases, J lost 6 bases, and 14 bases stayed unmatched. CDR1 and CDR2 from the germline V gene are DFQATT and SNEGSKA (reference sequence).

This chain uses TRBV20-1 with TRBJ2-5; TRBD2 agrees at 7 bases. The ends lost 3 bases at V and 3 bases at J; junction bases unmatched: 4. CDR1 DFQATT and CDR2 SNEGSKA come from the germline V gene (reference sequence). The CDR3 consists of 13 residues. The chain's CDR3 is CSASDGGKETQYF. The CDR3 nucleotides are TGCAGTGCTAGTGACGGGGGGAAAGAGACCCAGTACTTC.

The chain recombines TRBV12-3 or TRBV12-4 with TRBJ2-1; 7 nucleotides match TRBD1. The CDR3 is 13 residues long. Losses at the gene ends were 5 bases for V and 7 bases for J; bases not matched to a gene: 5. CDR3 protein: CASSPTGVNEQFF. Written as DNA, the CDR3 is TGTGCCAGCAGTCCAACAGGGGTTAATGAGCAGTTCTTC.